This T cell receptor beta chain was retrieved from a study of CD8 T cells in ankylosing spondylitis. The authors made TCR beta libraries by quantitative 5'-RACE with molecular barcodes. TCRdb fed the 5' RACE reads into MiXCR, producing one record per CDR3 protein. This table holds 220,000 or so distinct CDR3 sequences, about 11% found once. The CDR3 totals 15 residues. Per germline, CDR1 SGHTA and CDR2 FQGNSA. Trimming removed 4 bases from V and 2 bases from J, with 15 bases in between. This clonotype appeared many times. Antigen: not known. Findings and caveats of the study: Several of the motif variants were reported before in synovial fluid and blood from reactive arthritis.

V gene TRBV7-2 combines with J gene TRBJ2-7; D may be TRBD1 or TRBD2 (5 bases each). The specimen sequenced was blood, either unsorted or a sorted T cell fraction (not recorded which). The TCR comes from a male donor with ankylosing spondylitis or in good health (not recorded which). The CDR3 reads CASSSERGSAYEQYF. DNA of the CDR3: TGTGCCAGCAGCTCCGAACGGGGCAGCGCCTACGAGCAGTACTTC.